A selection of T cell receptor beta chains follows, all from one sample in a study of T cell responses to AZD1222 COVID-19 vaccine. Clones were sequenced by immunoSEQ multiplex PCR, and TCRdb holds only the in-frame ones, with some missing. The sample consists of some 130,000 clones, 85% to 95% of them appearing once. The sample consisted of peripheral blood, taken on day 0 of AZD1222 vaccination. These receptor sequences come from an adult in good health. Both conserved end residues are part of each CDR3. The D gene is left open where the match is weak. A row's size may be missing; if present it is once, few, many or a size class.

size: NA
J: TRBJ1-5
D: NA
V: TRBV7-8
DNA: TGTGCCAGCAGCTTCGGGCAGTTTAGCAATCAGCCCCAGCATTTT
CDR3: CASSFGQFSNQPQHF

size: NA
J: TRBJ1-2
D: TRBD1
V: TRBV7-8
DNA: TGTGCCAGCACGACAGGGTACTACTATGGCTACACCTTC
CDR3: CASTTGYYYGYTF

size: NA
J: TRBJ1-2
D: TRBD1
V: TRBV3-1/TRBV3-2
DNA: TGTGCCAGCAGCCCTACAGGGACAGATGGCTACACCTTC
CDR3: CASSPTGTDGYTF

size: NA
J: TRBJ1-1
D: NA
V: TRBV30
DNA: TGTGCCTGGAGACTGAACACTGAAGCTTTCTTT
CDR3: CAWRLNTEAFF

size: NA
J: TRBJ2-1
D: NA
V: TRBV27
DNA: TGTGCCAGCGGCCACCCCACGGGGGTCTCCTACAATGAGCAGTTCTTC
CDR3: CASGHPTGVSYNEQFF

size: NA
J: TRBJ2-7
D: TRBD1
V: TRBV23-1
DNA: TGCGCCAGCAGTCATCCGGACAGGTCCCACTACGAGCAGTACTTC
CDR3: CASSHPDRSHYEQYF

size: NA
J: TRBJ1-1
D: NA
V: TRBV6-6
DNA: TGTGCCAGCAGCCAGGGTACCACTGAAGCTTTCTTT
CDR3: CASSQGTTEAFF

size: NA
J: TRBJ2-7
D: NA
V: TRBV5-1
DNA: TGCGCCAGCAGCCGAACGGGTATAGGGTCTGGCTACGAGCAGTACTTC
CDR3: CASSRTGIGSGYEQYF

size: NA
J: TRBJ1-2
D: NA
V: TRBV27
DNA: TGTGCCAGCAGTTTTCGCCCAGCCCGGGGGAGGGCTTTGGCCCCTTATGGCTACACCTTC
CDR3: CASSFRPARGRALAPYGYTF

size: NA
J: TRBJ2-2
D: NA
V: TRBV5-1
DNA: TGCGCCAGCAGCCGAGGGACTGGTCACCGCACCTGGGGCGGGGAGCTGTTTTTT
CDR3: CASSRGTGHRTWGGELFF

size: NA
J: TRBJ2-7
D: NA
V: TRBV6-1
DNA: TGTGCCAGCAGTGAAAACTGGACAGCCCTTAAGGAGTACTTC
CDR3: CASSENWTALKEYF

size: NA
J: TRBJ2-3
D: NA
V: TRBV5-4
DNA: TGTGCCAGCAGCCCGACGGGCCCCTTGGGTACGCAGTATTTT
CDR3: CASSPTGPLGTQYF

size: NA
J: TRBJ1-2
D: TRBD1
V: TRBV28
DNA: TGTGCCAGCAGCCCAAGAATCGACAGGGGGAGAGGCTACACCTTC
CDR3: CASSPRIDRGRGYTF

size: NA
J: TRBJ1-5
D: NA
V: TRBV6-1
DNA: TGTGCCAGCAGTGAAGTGAACAGACAGCCCCAGCATTTT
CDR3: CASSEVNRQPQHF

size: NA
J: TRBJ2-3
D: TRBD2
V: TRBV7-6
DNA: TGTGCCAGCAGCCCTAGCGGGAGTAGCACAGATACGCAGTATTTT
CDR3: CASSPSGSSTDTQYF

size: NA
J: TRBJ2-3
D: NA
V: TRBV3-1/TRBV3-2
DNA: TGTGCCAGCAGTCGCTTAACAGATACGCAGTATTTT
CDR3: CASSRLTDTQYF

size: few
J: TRBJ2-7
D: NA
V: TRBV28
DNA: TGTGCCAGCAGTGCCCCCCGGGGAATTTCCTACGAGCAGTACTTC
CDR3: CASSAPRGISYEQYF

size: NA
J: TRBJ1-3
D: NA
V: TRBV7-3
DNA: TGTGCCAGCAGCTTAGACCCGACAGCAGCCTCTGGAAACACCATATATTTT
CDR3: CASSLDPTAASGNTIYF

size: once
J: TRBJ2-7
D: NA
V: TRBV2
DNA: TGTGCCAGCACTGGGACTTTTACCTACGAGCAGTACTTC
CDR3: CASTGTFTYEQYF

size: NA
J: TRBJ2-7
D: TRBD1
V: TRBV27
DNA: TGTGCCAGCAGTAGTACCCTGACAGGGCCCTACGAGCAGTACTTC
CDR3: CASSSTLTGPYEQYF

size: NA
J: TRBJ1-1
D: TRBD1
V: TRBV10-3
DNA: TGTGCCATCAGAGTGCAGGACAGGGAGGGTGAAGCTTTCTTT
CDR3: CAIRVQDREGEAFF

size: NA
J: TRBJ2-3
D: NA
V: TRBV11-2
DNA: TGTGCCAGCAGCCACCCAGGGACAGATACGCAGTATTTT
CDR3: CASSHPGTDTQYF

size: NA
J: TRBJ2-1
D: NA
V: TRBV5-8
DNA: TGTGCCAGCAGATCAGGAGTCGGGCAGTTCTTC
CDR3: CASRSGVGQFF

size: NA
J: TRBJ2-7
D: NA
V: TRBV10-1
DNA: TGCGCCAGCAGTGAGAGGGGCAGTAGCTCCTACGAGCAGTACTTC
CDR3: CASSERGSSSYEQYF

size: NA
J: TRBJ1-5
D: NA
V: TRBV12-5
DNA: TGTGCTAGTGGTCCACTAAGCCCGGTCTCTGGGTTCGATCAGCCCCAGCATTTT
CDR3: CASGPLSPVSGFDQPQHF

size: once
J: TRBJ1-1
D: NA
V: TRBV19
DNA: TGTGCCAGTACCACTCGAGGGGGAGGGGGAGCTTTCTTT
CDR3: CASTTRGGGGAFF

size: NA
J: TRBJ1-2
D: NA
V: TRBV30
DNA: TGTGCCTGGATAAGAGGACCCCATGGCTACACCTTC
CDR3: CAWIRGPHGYTF

size: NA
J: TRBJ2-1
D: TRBD1
V: TRBV19
DNA: TGTGCCAGTAGAGACAGGGACAGGGTGGAGGATGAGCAGTTCTTC
CDR3: CASRDRDRVEDEQFF

size: once
J: TRBJ1-1
D: NA
V: TRBV10-2
DNA: TGCGCCAGCAGTGAACGTGGGAACACTGAAGCTTTCTTT
CDR3: CASSERGNTEAFF

size: NA
J: TRBJ2-2
D: NA
V: TRBV6-5
DNA: TGTGCCAGCAGTTACTCTCTAGACCCCGGGGAGCTGTTTTTT
CDR3: CASSYSLDPGELFF

size: NA
J: TRBJ2-1
D: NA
V: TRBV7-3
DNA: TGTGCCAGCAGCCCGTATACGGGACATTTTAACAATGAGCAGTTCTTC
CDR3: CASSPYTGHFNNEQFF